This TCR beta chain was sequenced during a study of metastatic and nonmetastatic thyroid tumors. Study overall: A comparison of repertoires was made across blood and tumor or nodule tissue from malignant and benign thyroid patients.

In the study's own analysis: What underpinned the distant-metastasis classifier for papillary thyroid cancer was the set of CDR3 differences across clinicopathological groups. TCRdb re-processed the PCR reads through MiXCR. The V and J calls, along with clone size, are taken from TCRdb and not from the paper's own processing. The sample lists about 40,000 clones, about 16% occurring once. About this clone: Its antigen is as yet unknown.

Study-level points and caveats: Reports indicated that malignant thyroid tumors showed significantly higher TCR beta diversity than benign nodules did, in blood and tumor.

Ahead of thyroid surgery, no patient had received treatment of any kind. From germline, CDR1 is DFQATT and CDR2 SNEGSKA (reference sequence). Trimming stripped 5 bases from V and 7 bases from J, with 24 bases between. CDR3 length: 15 residues. The sequenced material came from blood. The receptor was isolated from a female donor with papillary thyroid cancer or a benign thyroid nodule (not recorded which). Some clones in this sample may be carry-over from other donors' samples. The genes are TRBV20-1 and TRBJ2-7; a weak D match, TRBD2 (6 bases). CDR3 sequence reads: CSAPWRFGGVGEQYF. CDR3 DNA sequence: TGCAGTGCTCCCTGGAGGTTCGGGGGAGTGGGAGAGCAGTACTTC.